This TCR beta chain derives from a study of vaccination and CD4 T cells after COVID-19 (dated by TCRdb to the early 2020s). About the study as a whole: SARS-CoV-2 positivity had been established in the convalescent patients by nasal swab PCR, and mild disease was recorded in nine or ten of these patients and severe disease in one. The convalescent cohort included six males and four females, with two Hispanic individuals, seven Caucasians, two Asians and one multiracial person. Two doses of either the Pfizer-BioNTech BNT162b2 vaccine (n=8) or the Moderna mRNA-1273 vaccine (n=2) were administered to participants. Post-COVID blood samples were collected from convalescent patients a median of roughly 100 days after diagnosis, with a range of roughly 35 to 170 days. The time from the second vaccine dose to post-vaccine blood sampling had a median of 72 days and ranged from about 12 to 241 days. A few convalescent patients were sampled both early after vaccination (day 14) and late after vaccination (days 161 to 241). Overlapping spike peptide pools from SARS-CoV-2 and from the common cold coronaviruses HCoV-NL63, HCoV-OC43 and HCoV-229E were used as culture stimuli. In control cultures, a CEFX viral epitope pool was used as positive control, an HIV-1 Nef peptide pool was used as negative control, or no peptide was added. In around ten COVID-19 convalescent patients and 4 infection-naive healthy vaccine recipients, the spike-specific CD4+ TCR repertoire before mRNA vaccination was compared with the repertoire after mRNA vaccination.

The junction carries 16 bases between V and J, which are trimmed by 7 bases and 4 bases respectively. The CDR3 holds 14 amino acids from the cysteine to the phenylalanine. Left in the record is the CDR3 DNA by itself, 42 bases read in frame from the first base. Reading the germline V gene gives CDR1 SNHLY and CDR2 FYNNEI. The label giving this sample's time point can be read as: late sampling 161 to 241 days after vaccination in three convalescent patients. What the treatment or condition label conveys for this sample: roughly 11-day PBMC culture with coronavirus spike peptide pools or control peptides (ViraFEST assay). The ViraFEST assay, used in the study, expanded antigen-specific T cells with peptide pools and then identified the expanded clonotypes through TCR sequencing. The convalescent patients' positive SARS-CoV-2 PCR tests were from March to December 2020, which was before the Alpha, Beta and Delta variants emerged in the United States. Each well held fewer than 2.5 million PBMCs cultured with 9 to 10 ug/ml peptide pools in IMDM containing roughly 5% human AB serum and 9.5 to 10 IU/ml IL-2. On days 3 and 7, half of the culture medium was replaced with fresh IL-2-containing medium. Once the cells had been in culture for about 10 days, the EasySep CD4+ T cell isolation kit was used to isolate CD4+ T cells by negative selection. Ficoll-Paque Plus gradient centrifugation was used to isolate PBMCs from whole blood, and the isolated PBMCs were then either used fresh or cryopreserved at -140C. Triplicate wells were generally used for each culture condition.

Of note for this clonotype: What antigen it recognizes has not been identified. Nothing much larger sits one base from this clone, and base qualities are not available.

Overall study results and their limits: Among the post-vaccine SARS-CoV-2-reactive clones in convalescent patients, a median roughly 85% showed up only after vaccination, which suggests vaccine-specific priming. In convalescent patients, nearly all vaccine-specific clones (304 of 307) were found to be mono-reactive for SARS-CoV-2 spike rather than cross-reactive with common cold coronaviruses. The study included relatively few convalescent patients and did not analyze early timepoints after natural infection. Although the median number of SARS-CoV-2-reactive clonotypes went up from more than 20 after infection to 38 after vaccination, the increase was not significant.

The method behind the library was PCR. TCR sequencing of DNA from cultured CD4+ T cells used the Oncomine TCR Beta short-read assay at the Johns Hopkins FTIC core. The QIAamp micro DNA kit was used to extract genomic DNA from the cultured CD4+ T cells. Oncomine TCR Beta libraries from cultured CD4+ T cells were pooled with unique dual indexes and sequenced on an Illumina iSeq 100. In the original analysis: Non-productive sequences were filtered out, and CDR3s that did not start with C, did not end with F or W, or were shorter than 7 amino acids were discarded. The MANAFEST web application identified antigen-specific clonotypes by comparing peptide-stimulated wells against reference wells and other culture wells. An FDR below 0.05, an odds ratio above 5, and a productive frequency above 0.1% in at least two of three replicate wells were required for clones to be considered positive. A clonotype was classed as cross-reactive if the clonotype showed significant expansion both in SARS-CoV-2 spike wells and in at least one common cold coronavirus spike condition. Using R version 3.6.1, CDR3 homology was evaluated through Levenshtein distances (stringdist) along with unrooted phylogenetic trees (ape). The public sequencing data were trimmed at Q25 with fastp and processed into clonotypes with MiXCR by TCRdb, which kept only in-frame beta chains. For every CDR3 protein sequence, its rows merge into one entry that carries the most common genes and DNA. The V and J calls shown here were made by TCRdb, not taken from the authors' results. For this sample there are 20,000 or so distinct CDR3 sequences; less than 40% appear just once. The ten largest make up 2.6% of the sample.

The sequence was collected from a human donor who had recovered from COVID-19. This sequence uses TRBV2 and TRBJ1-2; TRBD1 might be the D gene, on 6 matching bases. Sequencing was performed on CD4+ T cells from blood, cultured in vitro, taken about 7 months after SARS-CoV-2 vaccination. The bases read TGTGCCAGCAACCCCCAGGGGATGTTCTATGGCTACACCTTC. Translation gives CASNPQGMFYGYTF.